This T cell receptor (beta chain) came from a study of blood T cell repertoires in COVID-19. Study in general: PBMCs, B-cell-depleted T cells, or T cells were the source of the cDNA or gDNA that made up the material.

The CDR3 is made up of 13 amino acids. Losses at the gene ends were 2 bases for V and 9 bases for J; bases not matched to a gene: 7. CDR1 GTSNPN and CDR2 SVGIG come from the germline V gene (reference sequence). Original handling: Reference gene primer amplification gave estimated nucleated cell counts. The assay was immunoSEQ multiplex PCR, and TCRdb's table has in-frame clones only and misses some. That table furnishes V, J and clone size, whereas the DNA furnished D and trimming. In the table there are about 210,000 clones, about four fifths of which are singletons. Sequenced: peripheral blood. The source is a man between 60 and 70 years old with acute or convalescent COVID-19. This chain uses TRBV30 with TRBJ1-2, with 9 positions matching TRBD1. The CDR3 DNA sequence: TGTGCCTGGAGTACTTGGACAGGGGAGAGCTACACCTTC. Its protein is CAWSTWTGESYTF.